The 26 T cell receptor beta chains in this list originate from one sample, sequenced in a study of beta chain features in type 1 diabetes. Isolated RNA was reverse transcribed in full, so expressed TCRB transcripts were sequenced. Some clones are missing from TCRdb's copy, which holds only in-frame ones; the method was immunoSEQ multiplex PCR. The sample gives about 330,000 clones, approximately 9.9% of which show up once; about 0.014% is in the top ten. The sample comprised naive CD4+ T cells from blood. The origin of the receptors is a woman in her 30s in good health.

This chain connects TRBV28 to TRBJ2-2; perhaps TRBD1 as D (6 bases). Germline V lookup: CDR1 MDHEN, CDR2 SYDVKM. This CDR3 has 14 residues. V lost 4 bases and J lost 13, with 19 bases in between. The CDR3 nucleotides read TGTGCCAGCAGTTCCGGACAGTTCTCGAAGGGGCTGTTTTTT. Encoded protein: CASSSGQFSKGLFF.

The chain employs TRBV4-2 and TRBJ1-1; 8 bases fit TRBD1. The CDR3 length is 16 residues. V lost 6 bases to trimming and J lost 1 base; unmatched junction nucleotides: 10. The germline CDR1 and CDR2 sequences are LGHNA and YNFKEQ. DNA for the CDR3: TGTGCCAGCAGGGCAACTCGGGACAGGAGGAACACTGAAGCTTTCTTT. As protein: CASRATRDRRNTEAFF.

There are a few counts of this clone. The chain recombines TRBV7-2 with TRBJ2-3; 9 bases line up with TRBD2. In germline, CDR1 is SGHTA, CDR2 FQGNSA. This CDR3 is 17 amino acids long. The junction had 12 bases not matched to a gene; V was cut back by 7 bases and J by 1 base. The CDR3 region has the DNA TGTGCCAGCATTGGAGCGGGAGGCCCCTTGCGCACAGATACGCAGTATTTT. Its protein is CASIGAGGPLRTDTQYF.

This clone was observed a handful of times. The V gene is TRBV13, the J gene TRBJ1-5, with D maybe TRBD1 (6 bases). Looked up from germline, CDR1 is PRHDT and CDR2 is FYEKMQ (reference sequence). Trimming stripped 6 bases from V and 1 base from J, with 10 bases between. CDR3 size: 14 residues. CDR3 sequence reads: CASSWGPSNQPQHF. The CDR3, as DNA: TGTGCCAGCAGTTGGGGGCCGAGCAATCAGCCCCAGCATTTT.

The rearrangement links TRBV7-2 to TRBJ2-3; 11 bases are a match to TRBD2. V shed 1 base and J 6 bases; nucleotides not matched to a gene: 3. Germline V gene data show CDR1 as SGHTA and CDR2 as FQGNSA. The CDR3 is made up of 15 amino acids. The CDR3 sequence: CASSLELAGVDTQYF. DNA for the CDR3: TGTGCCAGCAGCTTAGAACTAGCGGGAGTTGATACGCAGTATTTT.

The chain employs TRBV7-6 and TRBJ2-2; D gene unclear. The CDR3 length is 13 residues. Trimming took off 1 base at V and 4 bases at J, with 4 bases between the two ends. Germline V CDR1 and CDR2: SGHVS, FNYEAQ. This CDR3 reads CASSLGSTGELFF. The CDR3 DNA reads TGTGCCAGCAGCTTAGGCAGCACCGGGGAGCTGTTTTTT.

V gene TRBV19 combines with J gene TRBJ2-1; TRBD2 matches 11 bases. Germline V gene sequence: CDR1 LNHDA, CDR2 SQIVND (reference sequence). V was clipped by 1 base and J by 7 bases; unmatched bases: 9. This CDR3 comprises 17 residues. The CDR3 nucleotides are TGTGCCAGTAGTATAGCGGCTCAGACTAGCGGGATGAATGAGCAGTTCTTC. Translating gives CASSIAAQTSGMNEQFF.

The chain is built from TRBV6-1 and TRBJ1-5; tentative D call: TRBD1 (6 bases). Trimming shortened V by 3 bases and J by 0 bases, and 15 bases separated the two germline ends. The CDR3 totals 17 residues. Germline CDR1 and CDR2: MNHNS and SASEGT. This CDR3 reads CASSDPVGGNSNQPQHF. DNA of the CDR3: TGTGCCAGCAGTGACCCTGTTGGGGGCAATAGCAATCAGCCCCAGCATTTT.

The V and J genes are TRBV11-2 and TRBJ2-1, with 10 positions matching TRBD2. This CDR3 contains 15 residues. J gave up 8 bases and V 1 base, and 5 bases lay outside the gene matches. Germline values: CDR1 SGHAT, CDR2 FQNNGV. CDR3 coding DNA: TGTGCCAGCAGCTTAGTGGCTAGCGGGAGTCATGAGCAGTTCTTC. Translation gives CASSLVASGSHEQFF.

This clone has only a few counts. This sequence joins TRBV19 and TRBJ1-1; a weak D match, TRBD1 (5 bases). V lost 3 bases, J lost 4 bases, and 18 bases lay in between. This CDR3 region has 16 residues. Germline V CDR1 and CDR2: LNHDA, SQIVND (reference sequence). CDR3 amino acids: CASSIARRQTGTEAFF. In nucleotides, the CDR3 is TGTGCCAGTAGTATTGCCAGAAGACAGACGGGCACTGAAGCTTTCTTT.

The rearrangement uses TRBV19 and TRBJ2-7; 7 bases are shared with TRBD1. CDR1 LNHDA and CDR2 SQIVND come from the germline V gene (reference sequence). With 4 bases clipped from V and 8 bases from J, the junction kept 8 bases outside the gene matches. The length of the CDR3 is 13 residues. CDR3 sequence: CASSTGQENKQYF. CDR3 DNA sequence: TGTGCCAGTAGTACTGGACAGGAAAATAAGCAGTACTTC.

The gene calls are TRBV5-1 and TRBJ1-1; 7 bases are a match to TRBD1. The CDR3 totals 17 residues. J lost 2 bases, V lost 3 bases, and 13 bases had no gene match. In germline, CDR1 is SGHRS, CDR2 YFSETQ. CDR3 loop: CASSSSDRDGFNTEAFF. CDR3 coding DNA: TGCGCCAGCAGCTCTTCCGACAGGGACGGGTTTAACACTGAAGCTTTCTTT.

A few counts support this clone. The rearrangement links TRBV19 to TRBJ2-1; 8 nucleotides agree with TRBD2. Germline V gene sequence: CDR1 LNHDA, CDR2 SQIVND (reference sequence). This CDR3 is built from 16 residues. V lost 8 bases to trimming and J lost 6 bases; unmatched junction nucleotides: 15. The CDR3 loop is CASEPPQSAGVNEQFF. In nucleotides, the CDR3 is TGTGCCAGTGAGCCACCCCAGTCAGCGGGGGTCAATGAGCAGTTCTTC.

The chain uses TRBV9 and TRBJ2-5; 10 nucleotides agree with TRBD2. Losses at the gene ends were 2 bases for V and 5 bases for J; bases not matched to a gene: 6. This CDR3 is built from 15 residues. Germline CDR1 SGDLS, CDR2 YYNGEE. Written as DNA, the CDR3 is TGTGCCAGCAGCGTTTCTAGCGGGAGCGAGGAGACCCAGTACTTC. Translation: CASSVSSGSEETQYF.

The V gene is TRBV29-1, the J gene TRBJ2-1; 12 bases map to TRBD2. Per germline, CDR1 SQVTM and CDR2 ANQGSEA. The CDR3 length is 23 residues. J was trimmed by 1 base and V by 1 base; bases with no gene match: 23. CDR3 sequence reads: CSVEGKGSLAGGPPPLSYNEQFF. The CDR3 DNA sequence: TGCAGCGTTGAAGGCAAGGGGTCACTAGCGGGAGGACCGCCCCCCCTTTCCTACAATGAGCAGTTCTTC.

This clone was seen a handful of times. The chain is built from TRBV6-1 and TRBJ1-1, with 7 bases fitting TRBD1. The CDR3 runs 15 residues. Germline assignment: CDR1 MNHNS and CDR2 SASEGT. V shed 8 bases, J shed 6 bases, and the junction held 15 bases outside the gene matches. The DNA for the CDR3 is TGTGCCAGCGTCCGGGACAGAGTATCGTTTGCTGAAGCTTTCTTT. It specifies CASVRDRVSFAEAFF.

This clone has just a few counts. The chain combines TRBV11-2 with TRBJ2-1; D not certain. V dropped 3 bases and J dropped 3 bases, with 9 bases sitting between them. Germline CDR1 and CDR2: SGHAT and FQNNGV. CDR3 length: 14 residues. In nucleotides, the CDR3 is TGTGCCAGCAGCTTGCTAGACCGCTACAATGAGCAGTTCTTC. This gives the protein CASSLLDRYNEQFF.

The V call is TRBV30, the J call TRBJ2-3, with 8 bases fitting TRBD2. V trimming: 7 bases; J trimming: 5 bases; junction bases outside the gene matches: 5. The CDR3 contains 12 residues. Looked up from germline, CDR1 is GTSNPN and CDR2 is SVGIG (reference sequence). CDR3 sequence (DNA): TGTGCCTTGACGGGAGGGGGAGATACGCAGTATTTT. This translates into CALTGGGDTQYF.

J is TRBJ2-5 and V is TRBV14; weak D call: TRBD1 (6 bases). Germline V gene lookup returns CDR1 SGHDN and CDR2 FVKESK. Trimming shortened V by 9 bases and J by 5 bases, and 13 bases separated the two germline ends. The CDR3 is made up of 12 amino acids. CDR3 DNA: TGTGCCAGGAGACAGGTGGGGGAGACCCAGTACTTC. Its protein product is CARRQVGETQYF.

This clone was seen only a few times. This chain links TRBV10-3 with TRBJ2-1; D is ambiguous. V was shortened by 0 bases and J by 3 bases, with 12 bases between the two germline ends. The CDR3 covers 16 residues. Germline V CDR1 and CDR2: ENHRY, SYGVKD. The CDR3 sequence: CAISESNRADYNEQFF. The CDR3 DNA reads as TGTGCCATCAGTGAGTCGAATCGTGCAGACTACAATGAGCAGTTCTTC.

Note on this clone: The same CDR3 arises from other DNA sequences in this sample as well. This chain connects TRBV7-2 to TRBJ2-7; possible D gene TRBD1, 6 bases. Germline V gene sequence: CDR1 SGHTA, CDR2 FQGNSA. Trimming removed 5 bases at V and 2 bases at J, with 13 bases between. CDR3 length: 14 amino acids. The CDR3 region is CASSRPGQTYEQYF. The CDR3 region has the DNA TGTGCCAGCAGCCGACCAGGACAGACCTACGAGCAGTACTTC.

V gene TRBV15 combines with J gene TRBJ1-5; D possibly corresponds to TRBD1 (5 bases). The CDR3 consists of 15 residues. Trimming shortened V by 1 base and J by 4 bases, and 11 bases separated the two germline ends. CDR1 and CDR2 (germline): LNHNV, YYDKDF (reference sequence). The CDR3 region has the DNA TGTGCCACCAGCAGAGTCATGGGGCCTAATCAGCCCCAGCATTTT. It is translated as CATSRVMGPNQPQHF. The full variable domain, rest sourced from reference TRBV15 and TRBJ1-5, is DAMVIQNPRYQVTQFGKPVTLSCSQTLNHNVMYWYQQKSSQAPKLLFHYYDKDFNNEADTPDNFQSRRPNTSFCFLDIRSPGLGDTAMYLCATSRVMGPNQPQHFGDGTRLSIL.

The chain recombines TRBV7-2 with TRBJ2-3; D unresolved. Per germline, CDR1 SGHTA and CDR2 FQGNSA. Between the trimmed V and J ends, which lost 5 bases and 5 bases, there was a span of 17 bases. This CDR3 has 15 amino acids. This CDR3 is CASSPPAMTGDTQYF. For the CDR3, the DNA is TGTGCCAGCAGCCCTCCCGCCATGACGGGAGATACGCAGTATTTT.

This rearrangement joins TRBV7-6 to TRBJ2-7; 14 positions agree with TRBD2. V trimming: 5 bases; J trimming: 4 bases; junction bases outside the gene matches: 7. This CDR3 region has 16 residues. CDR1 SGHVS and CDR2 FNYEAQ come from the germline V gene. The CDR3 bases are TGTGCCAGCAGCCCATCGACTAGCGGGAGGGCGTACGAGCAGTACTTC. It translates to CASSPSTSGRAYEQYF.

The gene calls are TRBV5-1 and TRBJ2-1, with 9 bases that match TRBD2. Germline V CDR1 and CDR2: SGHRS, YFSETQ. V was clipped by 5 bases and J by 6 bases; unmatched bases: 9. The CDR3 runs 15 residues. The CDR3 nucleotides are TGCGCCAGCAGTATAGTAGCGGGAGCAACCAATGAGCAGTTCTTC. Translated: CASSIVAGATNEQFF.

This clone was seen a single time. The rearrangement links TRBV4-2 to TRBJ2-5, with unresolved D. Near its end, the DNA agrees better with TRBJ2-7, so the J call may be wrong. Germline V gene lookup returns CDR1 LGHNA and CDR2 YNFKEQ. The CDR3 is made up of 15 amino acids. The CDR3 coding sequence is TGTGCCAGCAGCCAAGAAGACGTGGCGGTAGACGAGCAGTACTTC. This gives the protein CASSQEDVAVDEQYF.